This is a list of T cell receptor beta chains from one sample in a study of vaccination and CD4 T cells after COVID-19. These TCRs are of unknown antigen specificity. TCRdb recomputed calls from the PCR reads with MiXCR, one row per CDR3 protein. The table records approximately 22,000 distinct CDR3 sequences, roughly 60% of them present only once. Sequenced: CD4+ T cells from blood, cultured in vitro. The source is a human donor who had recovered from COVID-19. The CDR3 runs from the conserved cysteine through the conserved F or W. A D gene is named only where the DNA matches it firmly. Not every row has a clone size; where given, it reads once, few, many or a size class.

j_call v_call clone_size d_call cdr3_aa cdr3_nt
TRBJ2-4 TRBV12-3/TRBV12-4 . . CASSLRTENIQYF TGTGCCAGCAGTTTACGGACAGAAAACATTCAGTACTTC
TRBJ1-2 TRBV30 . . CAWRQIGRANYGYTF TGTGCCTGGAGGCAGATTGGGAGGGCTAACTATGGCTACACCTTC
TRBJ1-4 TRBV20-1 few . CSARSEGDWAGKLFF TGCAGTGCACGCTCTGAGGGGGACTGGGCTGGAAAACTGTTTTTT
TRBJ2-7 TRBV7-9 . . CASSSYYEQYF TGTGCCAGCAGTTCGTACTACGAGCAGTACTTC
TRBJ2-2 TRBV7-2 . TRBD2 CASSKRGLAGGNTGELFF TGTGCCAGCAGCAAAAGGGGTTTAGCGGGAGGAAACACCGGGGAGCTGTTTTTT
TRBJ2-5 TRBV12-5 . . CASAGSAVRQETQYF TGTGCTAGTGCGGGTTCGGCAGTCAGACAAGAGACCCAGTACTTC
TRBJ2-6 TRBV27 once . CASRASGANVLTF TGTGCCAGCAGGGCCTCTGGGGCCAACGTCCTGACTTTC
TRBJ2-1 TRBV6-2/TRBV6-3 . TRBD2 CASSYRTSGRYRNEQFF TGTGCCAGCAGTTACAGGACTAGCGGGAGATATAGGAATGAGCAGTTCTTC
TRBJ1-3 TRBV27 . . CASRGGRNTIYF TGTGCCAGCAGGGGAGGCCGAAACACCATATATTTT
TRBJ2-3 TRBV27 . TRBD2 CASSLSALAGGYGDTQYF TGTGCCAGCAGTTTATCGGCCTTGGCGGGAGGGTATGGAGATACGCAGTATTTT
TRBJ1-1 TRBV19 . TRBD1 CASSIGGQTTEAFF TGTGCCAGTAGTATAGGGGGACAGACCACTGAAGCTTTCTTT
TRBJ1-6 TRBV20-1 few . CSARDRGSGTYNSPLHF TGCAGTGCTAGAGATCGCGGGAGTGGGACCTATAATTCACCCCTCCACTTT
TRBJ1-2 TRBV11-2 once . CASSRGGAGYGYTF TGTGCCAGCAGCCGTGGGGGGGCGGGCTATGGCTACACCTTC
TRBJ1-5 TRBV6-2/TRBV6-3 . . CASTQGGSTQPQHF TGTGCCAGCACCCAAGGAGGTTCCACTCAGCCCCAGCATTTT
TRBJ2-1 TRBV7-2 . TRBD1 CASSSGQGGFEQFF TGTGCCAGCAGCTCGGGACAGGGAGGTTTTGAGCAGTTCTTC
TRBJ1-1 TRBV30 . . CAWSTQPGTEAFF TGTGCCTGGAGCACCCAACCGGGGACTGAAGCTTTCTTT
TRBJ2-5 TRBV30 . . CAWSFHQETQYF TGTGCCTGGAGTTTTCACCAAGAGACCCAGTACTTC
TRBJ2-5 TRBV28 . TRBD1 CASSMGQGYQETQYF TGTGCCAGCAGCATGGGACAGGGCTACCAAGAGACCCAGTACTTC
TRBJ2-7 TRBV5-8 . . CASSRPQGTATSEQYF TGTGCCAGCAGCCGACCTCAGGGGACGGCTACTAGCGAGCAGTACTTC
TRBJ1-6 TRBV7-9 few TRBD1 CASSLGDRINSPLHF TGTGCCAGCAGCTTGGGGGACAGGATCAATTCACCCCTCCACTTT
TRBJ2-1 TRBV20-1 few TRBD2 CQAGLAKLEQFF TGCCAAGCAGGACTAGCGAAGTTGGAGCAGTTCTTC
TRBJ2-3 TRBV20-1 once . CSARRGFGTDTQYF TGCAGTGCTAGACGCGGCTTTGGCACAGATACGCAGTATTTT
TRBJ1-5 TRBV24-1 few . CATSPSHGSNQPQHF TGTGCCACCAGTCCGTCACACGGTAGCAATCAGCCCCAGCATTTT
TRBJ1-5 TRBV19 few TRBD1 CASRGQGANQPQHF TGTGCCAGCCGGGGACAGGGTGCCAATCAGCCCCAGCATTTT
TRBJ2-5 TRBV20-1 . . CSAKLEETQYF TGCAGTGCTAAGTTGGAAGAGACCCAGTACTTC
TRBJ1-5 TRBV19 . . CASRSIEQGGGQPQHF TGTGCCAGTAGGTCTATAGAGCAGGGTGGAGGGCAGCCCCAGCATTTT
TRBJ1-2 TRBV20-1 . . CSARVPPGYTF TGCAGTGCTAGAGTTCCTCCGGGCTACACCTTC
TRBJ1-5 TRBV12-3/TRBV12-4 . . CASSLEGESNQPQHF TGTGCCAGCAGTTTAGAGGGGGAGAGCAATCAGCCCCAGCATTTT
TRBJ2-1 TRBV4-3 . . CASSQKGRAYSYNEQFF TGCGCCAGCAGCCAAAAGGGAAGGGCCTACTCCTACAATGAGCAGTTCTTC
TRBJ2-7 TRBV7-9 once TRBD2 CASSLLAGGPEYEQYF TGTGCCAGCAGCTTACTAGCGGGAGGGCCGGAGTACGAGCAGTACTTC
TRBJ1-5 TRBV6-5 . . CASSYSGRSNQPQHF TGTGCCAGCAGTTACTCGGGACGGAGCAATCAGCCCCAGCATTTT
TRBJ1-1 TRBV7-9 few . CASSLDGMILGTEAFF TGTGCCAGCAGCTTAGACGGGATGATCTTGGGCACTGAAGCTTTCTTT
TRBJ1-6 TRBV30 . . CARSVEGYSPLHF TGTGCCCGGAGTGTAGAAGGGTATTCACCCCTCCACTTT
TRBJ2-1 TRBV6-5 few . CASSSTPGNEQFF TGTGCCAGCAGTTCAACTCCGGGGAATGAGCAGTTCTTC
TRBJ1-1 TRBV19 . TRBD1 CASRGTGGRVTEAFF TGTGCCAGTAGAGGGACAGGGGGCCGGGTCACTGAAGCTTTCTTT
TRBJ1-5 TRBV9 . . CASSPNPRRPQHF TGTGCCAGCAGCCCCAACCCCAGGCGGCCCCAGCATTTT
TRBJ2-5 TRBV6-4 once . CASSDRWVGGLKETQYF TGTGCCAGCAGTGACAGGTGGGTCGGGGGGCTAAAAGAGACCCAGTACTTC
TRBJ1-1 TRBV29-1 . . CSVRIRTDTEAFF TGCAGCGTCCGGATAAGGACGGACACTGAAGCTTTCTTT
TRBJ2-7 TRBV30 . . CAWTTNRAQGEQYF TGTGCCTGGACGACTAACCGGGCCCAGGGTGAGCAGTACTTC
TRBJ1-5 TRBV27 . TRBD1 CASSLTGGTQPQHF TGTGCCAGCAGTTTGACAGGGGGTACTCAGCCCCAGCATTTT
TRBJ1-2 TRBV7-2 few . CASSFRTGYTF TGTGCCAGCAGCTTTAGGACGGGCTACACCTTC
TRBJ2-7 TRBV20-1 . TRBD1 CSALTLGDRENYYEQYF TGCAGTGCCCTCACTCTCGGGGACAGGGAAAACTATTACGAGCAGTACTTC
TRBJ1-2 TRBV7-2 . TRBD1 CASSPSRQGGYTF TGTGCCAGCAGCCCCAGCCGACAGGGCGGGTACACCTTC
TRBJ1-5 TRBV27 once TRBD1 CASSPQGTHSNQPQHF TGTGCCAGCAGTCCACAGGGGACCCATAGCAATCAGCCCCAGCATTTT
TRBJ2-1 TRBV7-2 few . CASSPQRTYNEQFF TGTGCCAGTTCGCCCCAGCGGACCTACAATGAGCAGTTCTTC
TRBJ1-2 TRBV28 . . CASSQPQGRYTF TGTGCCAGCAGTCAACCGCAGGGTCGCTACACCTTC
TRBJ2-3 TRBV25-1 . . CASNEDSTDTQYF TGTGCCAGCAATGAGGATTCCACAGATACGCAGTATTTT
TRBJ2-7 TRBV28 . . CATKAGYEQYF TGTGCGACGAAGGCTGGTTACGAGCAGTACTTC
TRBJ2-5 TRBV24-1 . TRBD1 CATSDLDRGRETQYF TGTGCCACCAGTGATTTGGACAGGGGGCGGGAGACCCAGTACTTC